A selection of T cell receptor beta chains follows, all from one sample in a study of T-cell reconstitution after alpha-beta-depleted transplantation in children. A single record per CDR3 protein comes from TCRdb applying MiXCR to the PCR reads. The sample gives about 900,000 distinct CDR3 sequences, roughly 29% of which show up once; approximately 30% is in the top ten. The sample in question was PBMCs, mostly from graft donor cells, obtained 360 days after TCRalphabeta/CD19-depleted stem cell transplant. These receptors were taken from a boy younger than two who had a stem cell transplant for SCID, so the T cells may come from the graft donor. CDR3s include the opening cysteine and the closing phenylalanine or tryptophan. D genes are given only for firm matches. Some rows mark clone size as missing; the rest say once, few, many or name a class of expanded clone.

NA	12	NA	TRBV19	TRBJ1-5	CASRTSFQPQHF	TGTGCCAGTAGGACTTCTTTTCAGCCCCAGCATTTT
NA	15	NA	TRBV12-3/TRBV12-4	TRBJ2-3	CASSFIGASTDTQYF	TGTGCCAGCAGTTTTATCGGGGCTAGCACAGATACGCAGTATTTT
few	13	NA	TRBV6-1	TRBJ1-1	CASSPPLGTEAFF	TGTGCCAGCAGCCCCCCCTTGGGAACTGAAGCTTTCTTT
NA	12	NA	TRBV7-2	TRBJ2-7	CASSLNGREQYF	TGTGCCAGCAGCTTAAATGGTAGGGAGCAGTACTTC
NA	13	NA	TRBV28	TRBJ2-7	CASSLFRNYEQYF	TGTGCCAGCAGTTTATTTCGTAACTACGAGCAGTACTTC
NA	17	TRBD1	TRBV7-9	TRBJ1-1	CASSSRQGLLWNTEAFF	TGTGCCAGCAGCTCCAGACAGGGCCTCCTCTGGAACACTGAAGCTTTCTTT
NA	15	TRBD1	TRBV3-1	TRBJ1-1	CASSQWGQGNTEAFF	TGTGCCAGCAGCCAATGGGGACAGGGGAACACTGAAGCTTTCTTT
NA	15	TRBD2	TRBV10-3	TRBJ2-1	CAISEKRGAYNEQFF	TGTGCCATCAGTGAGAAGCGGGGGGCCTACAATGAGCAGTTCTTC
NA	9	NA	TRBV4-3	TRBJ2-7	CASSQEQYF	TGCGCCAGCAGCCAAGAGCAGTACTTC
once	14	NA	TRBV15	TRBJ2-1	CATSRDRGGNEQFF	TGTGCCACCAGCAGAGACCGGGGAGGCAATGAGCAGTTCTTC
once	17	TRBD2	TRBV13	TRBJ2-5	CASSLSFKGLAEETQYF	TGTGCCAGCAGCTTATCCTTTAAAGGCCTAGCGGAAGAGACCCAGTACTTC
NA	13	NA	TRBV28	TRBJ1-1	CATAPLENTEAFF	TGTGCCACCGCCCCCCTCGAAAACACTGAAGCTTTCTTT
NA	14	TRBD1	TRBV15	TRBJ2-1	CATGRDSSYNEQFF	TGTGCCACCGGCCGGGACAGCTCCTACAATGAGCAGTTCTTC
few	15	TRBD1	TRBV7-7	TRBJ2-5	CASSLGQGAGETQYF	TGTGCCAGCAGCTTAGGACAGGGGGCTGGAGAGACCCAGTACTTC
NA	15	NA	TRBV2	TRBJ2-2	CASRPGERNTGELFF	TGTGCCAGCAGACCCGGTGAGCGGAACACCGGGGAGCTGTTTTTT
NA	17	TRBD1	TRBV5-1	TRBJ2-7	CASSPRGGRDRGNEQYF	TGCGCCAGCAGCCCCAGGGGAGGCCGGGACAGGGGGAACGAGCAGTACTTC
once	16	TRBD1	TRBV28	TRBJ2-3	CASRVRGLRSTDTQYF	TGTGCCAGCAGAGTCAGGGGGCTACGTAGCACAGATACGCAGTATTTT
NA	13	NA	TRBV2	TRBJ1-1	CASSGGEKAEAFF	TGTGCCAGCAGTGGGGGGGAGAAGGCTGAAGCTTTCTTT
few	14	NA	TRBV7-6	TRBJ2-5	CASSFAGYQETQYF	TGTGCCAGCAGCTTCGCAGGGTACCAAGAGACCCAGTACTTC
NA	15	NA	TRBV4-1	TRBJ1-6	CASSQETSYNSPLHF	TGCGCCAGCAGCCAAGAGACCAGTTATAATTCACCCCTCCACTTT
NA	15	TRBD1	TRBV12-3/TRBV12-4	TRBJ2-7	CASSPGQTQRYEQYF	TGTGCCAGCAGTCCGGGACAGACACAGAGGTACGAGCAGTACTTC
NA	13	NA	TRBV12-3/TRBV12-4	TRBJ2-1	CASQQFLYNEQFF	TGTGCCAGCCAGCAGTTTCTGTACAATGAGCAGTTCTTC
NA	19	TRBD1	TRBV11-2	TRBJ1-1	CASSLDVYGQGNMNTEAFF	TGTGCCAGCAGCTTAGATGTTTATGGACAGGGAAACATGAACACTGAAGCTTTCTTT
NA	17	TRBD2	TRBV29-1	TRBJ2-1	CSVYGASGRYSYNEQFF	TGCAGCGTTTATGGGGCTAGCGGGCGGTACTCCTACAATGAGCAGTTCTTC
NA	14	NA	TRBV7-8	TRBJ2-2	CASSLEGDTGELFF	TGTGCCAGCAGCTTGGAAGGGGACACCGGGGAGCTGTTTTTT
NA	15	NA	TRBV7-9	TRBJ2-1	CASSLATASWGEQFF	TGTGCCAGCAGCTTAGCCACAGCATCTTGGGGTGAGCAGTTCTTC
NA	11	NA	TRBV20-1	TRBJ1-1	CSAQIRTEAFF	TGCAGTGCCCAAATTCGAACTGAAGCTTTCTTT
NA	15	TRBD2	TRBV5-1	TRBJ2-1	CASSFLAGRNNEQFF	TGCGCCAGCAGCTTCCTAGCGGGAAGAAACAATGAGCAGTTCTTC
NA	13	NA	TRBV3-1	TRBJ2-1	CASSQGTPNEQFF	TGTGCCAGCAGCCAAGGCACTCCTAATGAGCAGTTCTTC
NA	15	NA	TRBV12-3/TRBV12-4	TRBJ2-7	CASTLGEGVSYEQYF	TGTGCCAGCACTTTAGGTGAGGGAGTCTCCTACGAGCAGTACTTC
few	18	NA	TRBV15	TRBJ2-1	CATSRARNTGGHWDEQFF	TGTGCCACCAGCAGGGCGCGTAACACAGGCGGCCACTGGGATGAGCAGTTCTTC
NA	21	TRBD2	TRBV4-1	TRBJ2-3	CASSQGSGLAGGGASTDTQYF	TGTGCCAGCAGCCAAGGTTCCGGACTAGCGGGGGGGGGAGCTAGCACAGATACGCAGTATTTT
NA	15	NA	TRBV11-2	TRBJ2-3	CASSLGSWGTDTQYF	TGTGCCAGCAGCTTAGGAAGTTGGGGCACAGATACGCAGTATTTT
few	14	TRBD1	TRBV29-1	TRBJ2-3	CSVFPDRGTDTQYF	TGCAGCGTGTTTCCGGACAGGGGGACAGATACGCAGTATTTT
few	13	NA	TRBV2	TRBJ2-1	CASRGPGFNEQFF	TGTGCCAGCAGAGGGCCAGGGTTCAATGAGCAGTTCTTC
NA	15	TRBD1	TRBV6-1	TRBJ1-1	CASSAPTGVSTEAFF	TGTGCCAGCAGTGCCCCGACAGGGGTTAGCACTGAAGCTTTCTTT
few	17	TRBD1	TRBV20-1	TRBJ1-6	CSATSRPGTGGNSPLHF	TGCAGTGCTACTTCAAGACCCGGGACAGGGGGTAATTCACCCCTCCACTTT
few	21	NA	TRBV12-3/TRBV12-4	TRBJ2-6	CASSLALRGSFALSAANVLTF	TGTGCCAGCAGTTTAGCGCTAAGGGGCAGCTTCGCGCTCTCTGCGGCCAACGTCCTGACTTTC
few	18	TRBD2	TRBV5-1	TRBJ2-3	CASSLVLASGGLADTQYF	TGCGCCAGCAGCTTGGTTCTTGCTAGCGGGGGGCTAGCAGATACGCAGTATTTT
many	13	NA	TRBV12-3/TRBV12-4	TRBJ2-3	CASSAAGPDTQYF	TGTGCCAGCAGCGCGGCAGGACCAGATACGCAGTATTTT
NA	11	NA	TRBV12-3/TRBV12-4	TRBJ2-4	CASSAKNIQYF	TGTGCCAGCAGCGCCAAAAACATTCAGTACTTC
NA	15	TRBD2	TRBV5-1	TRBJ2-1	CGSSLFYGGRNEQFF	TGCGGCAGCAGCTTGTTCTACGGGGGGAGGAATGAGCAGTTCTTC
NA	14	NA	TRBV15	TRBJ1-4	CATGWVGSDEKLFF	TGTGCCACCGGGTGGGTTGGGAGTGATGAAAAACTGTTTTTT
NA	16	TRBD1	TRBV12-3/TRBV12-4	TRBJ1-5	CASSFTGTGGNQPQHF	TGTGCCAGCAGTTTCACCGGGACAGGGGGGAATCAGCCCCAGCATTTT
NA	15	TRBD1	TRBV12-3/TRBV12-4	TRBJ2-1	CASSRRRTGKNEQFF	TGTGCCAGCAGCCGCCGCCGGACAGGGAAAAATGAGCAGTTCTTC
NA	16	NA	TRBV3-1	TRBJ1-6	CASSPSTSSYNSPLHF	TGTGCCAGCAGCCCATCGACATCCTCCTATAATTCACCCCTCCACTTT
NA	16	TRBD2	TRBV11-1	TRBJ2-7	CASSLELAGGRYEQYF	TGTGCCAGCAGCTTAGAGTTGGCGGGGGGAAGGTACGAGCAGTACTTC